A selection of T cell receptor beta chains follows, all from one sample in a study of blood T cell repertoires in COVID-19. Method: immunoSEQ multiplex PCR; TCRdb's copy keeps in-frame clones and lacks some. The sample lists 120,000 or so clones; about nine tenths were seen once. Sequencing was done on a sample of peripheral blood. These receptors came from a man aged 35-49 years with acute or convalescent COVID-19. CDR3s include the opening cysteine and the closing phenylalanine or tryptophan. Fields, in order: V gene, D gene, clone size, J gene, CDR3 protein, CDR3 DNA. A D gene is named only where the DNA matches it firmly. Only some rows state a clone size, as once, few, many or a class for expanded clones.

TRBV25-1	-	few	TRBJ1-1	CASSDPGTGDTEAFF	TGTGCCAGCAGTGATCCTGGGACTGGGGACACTGAAGCTTTCTTT
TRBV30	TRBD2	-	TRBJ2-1	CAWRDSGTSSNEQFF	TGTGCCTGGAGGGACTCCGGGACTAGCAGCAATGAGCAGTTCTTC
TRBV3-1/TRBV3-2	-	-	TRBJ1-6	CASSLTGNSYNSPLHF	TGTGCCAGCAGCTTAACAGGGAACTCCTATAATTCACCCCTCCACTTT
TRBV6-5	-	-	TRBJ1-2	CASSSTANYGYTF	TGTGCCAGCAGTTCGACAGCTAACTATGGCTACACCTTC
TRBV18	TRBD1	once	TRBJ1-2	CASSPLSVQGGYGYTF	TGTGCCAGCTCACCACTTTCAGTCCAGGGGGGCTATGGCTACACCTTC
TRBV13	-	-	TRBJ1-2	CASSSPSRTTENYGYTF	TGTGCCAGCAGCTCCCCATCCCGAACGACAGAGAACTATGGCTACACCTTC
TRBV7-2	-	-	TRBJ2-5	CASSLDAGTETQYF	TGTGCCAGCAGCTTAGACGCGGGAACAGAGACCCAGTACTTC
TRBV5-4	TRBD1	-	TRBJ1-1	CASSSQQGADTEAFF	TGTGCCAGCAGCTCCCAACAGGGGGCCGACACTGAAGCTTTCTTT
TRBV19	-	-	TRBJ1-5	CASKVGGTSNQPQHF	TGTGCCAGTAAGGTCGGCGGTACCAGCAATCAGCCCCAGCATTTT
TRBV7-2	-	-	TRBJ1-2	CASSLATEYGYTF	TGTGCCAGCAGCTTAGCGACGGAGTATGGCTACACCTTC
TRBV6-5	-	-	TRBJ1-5	CASLSRVYSNQPQHF	TGTGCCAGCCTAAGCAGGGTCTATAGCAATCAGCCCCAGCATTTT
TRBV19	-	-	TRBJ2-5	CASSMRGGEETQYF	TGTGCCAGTAGTATGAGGGGGGGCGAAGAGACCCAGTACTTC
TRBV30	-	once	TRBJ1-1	CAWIWPRVNTEAFF	TGTGCCTGGATTTGGCCCAGGGTAAATACTGAAGCTTTCTTT
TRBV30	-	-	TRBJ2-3	CAWRRGTAHGGDTQYF	TGTGCCTGGAGACGAGGGACCGCCCACGGGGGAGATACGCAGTATTTT
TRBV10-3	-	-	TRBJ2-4	CAISESSGRVAKNIQYF	TGTGCCATCAGTGAGTCCTCCGGCAGGGTAGCCAAAAACATTCAGTACTTC
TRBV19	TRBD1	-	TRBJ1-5	CASTRTGMDQPQHF	TGTGCCAGTACCCGGACAGGGATGGATCAGCCCCAGCATTTT
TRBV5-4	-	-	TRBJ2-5	CASSSPESSQYF	TGTGCCAGCAGCTCACCCGAGTCTTCCCAGTACTTC
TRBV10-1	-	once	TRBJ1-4	CASRASGGSEGEKLFF	TGCGCCAGCAGGGCGTCGGGAGGCTCCGAGGGCGAAAAACTGTTTTTT
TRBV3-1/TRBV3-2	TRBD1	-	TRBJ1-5	CASSQRGDRDSNQPQHF	TGTGCCAGCAGCCAACGGGGAGACAGGGATAGCAATCAGCCCCAGCATTTT
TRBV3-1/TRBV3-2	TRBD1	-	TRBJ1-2	CASSRVRSGDSRGYTF	TGTGCCAGCAGCCGAGTAAGGTCTGGGGACAGTAGGGGCTACACCTTC